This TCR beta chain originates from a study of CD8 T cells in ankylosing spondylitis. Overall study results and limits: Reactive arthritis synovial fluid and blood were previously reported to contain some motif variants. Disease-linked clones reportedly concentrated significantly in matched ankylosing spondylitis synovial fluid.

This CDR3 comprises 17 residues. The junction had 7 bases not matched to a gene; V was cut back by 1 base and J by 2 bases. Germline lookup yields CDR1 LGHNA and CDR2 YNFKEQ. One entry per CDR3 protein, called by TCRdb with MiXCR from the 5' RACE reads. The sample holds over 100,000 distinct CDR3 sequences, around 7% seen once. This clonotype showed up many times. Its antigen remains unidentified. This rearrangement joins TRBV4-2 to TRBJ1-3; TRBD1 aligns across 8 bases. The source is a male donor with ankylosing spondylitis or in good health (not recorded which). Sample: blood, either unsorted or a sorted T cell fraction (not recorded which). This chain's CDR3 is CASSQGLGTGAGNTIYF. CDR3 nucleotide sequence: TGTGCCAGCAGCCAAGGCTTAGGGACAGGCGCTGGAAACACCATATATTTT.